Following are 6 T cell receptor beta chains from one sample sequenced in a study of low-dose radiotherapy and immunotherapy resistance in tumors (dated by TCRdb to the early 2020s). Superscript III and a set of TRAV- and TRBV-specific primers were used to synthesize first-strand cDNA, so that both TCRalpha and TCRbeta chains were covered. TCRs were amplified with Phusion for roughly 20 PCR cycles using a constant-region primer together with the adapter attached to the V primers. In TCRdb, the public reads were trimmed at Q25 with fastp and aligned with MiXCR, with productive beta chains retained. Records with the same CDR3 protein are collapsed into one entry carrying the most frequent genes and DNA. The sample table lists about 7,900 distinct CDR3 sequences, roughly 61% of them with a count of one. Roughly 9.4% of the sample rests with the top ten. The receptors stem from a human donor with advanced metastatic prostate, ovarian, gallbladder or colorectal cancer (not recorded which). This table probably holds off-target reads from a library built for another chain.

This clonotype was observed a handful of times. The V call is TRBV5-1, the J call TRBJ1-5; 10 bases fit TRBD1. V was clipped by 3 bases and J by 5 bases; unmatched bases: 5. CDR1 SGHRS and CDR2 YFSETQ come from the germline V gene. The CDR3 is made up of 15 amino acids. The CDR3 protein is CASSWTGGKDQPQHF. The CDR3 DNA follows: TGCGCCAGCAGCTGGACAGGGGGGAAGGATCAGCCCCAGCATTTT.

This clonotype was seen just once. The rearrangement joins TRBV6-5 to TRBJ2-1; D unclear. CDR3 length equals 14 residues. Germline V lookup: CDR1 MNHEY, CDR2 SVGAGI. V was clipped by 5 bases and J by 0 bases, with 8 bases between them. The DNA for the CDR3 is TGTGCCAGCAGTCTGACCGACTCCTACAATGAGCAGTTCTTC. It translates to CASSLTDSYNEQFF.

This sequence joins TRBV28 and TRBJ2-1; D remains unclear. The CDR3 contains 10 residues. Germline V gene sequence: CDR1 MDHEN, CDR2 SYDVKM. V was clipped by 3 bases and J by 10 bases, with 4 bases between them. Written as DNA, the CDR3 is TGTGCCAGCAGTTTGGGGGAGCAGTTCTTC. Its translation is CASSLGEQFF.

The rearrangement links TRBV15 to TRBJ1-2; 7 nucleotides agree with TRBD1. This CDR3 comprises 14 residues. V shed 4 bases and J 7 bases; nucleotides not matched to a gene: 9. CDR1 LNHNV and CDR2 YYDKDF come from the germline V gene (reference sequence). The CDR3 here is CATSTRTTGAGYTF. CDR3 sequence (DNA): TGTGCCACCAGCACAAGAACCACAGGGGCTGGCTACACCTTC.

The chain has TRBV4-3 and TRBJ1-1; D is uncertain. Germline lookup yields CDR1 LGHNA and CDR2 YSLEER. The CDR3 contains 15 residues. With 5 bases removed from V and 7 bases from J, the gap between germline ends came to 20 bases. The CDR3: CASSLRYSLSGEAFF. The CDR3 nucleotides are TGCGCCAGCAGCTTACGATACTCCCTGAGTGGTGAAGCTTTCTTT.

This clonotype showed up just a few times. The chain links TRBV28 to TRBJ2-7; no clear D. V lost 6 bases and J 2 bases, leaving 14 bases between the germline ends. Looked up from germline, CDR1 is MDHEN and CDR2 is SYDVKM. The CDR3 is 14 amino acids. The CDR3 here is CASRSGLSPYEQYF. CDR3 DNA sequence: TGTGCCAGCAGGTCCGGGCTAAGCCCCTACGAGCAGTACTTC.